This passage covers 6 T cell receptor beta chains from one sample sequenced in a study of patients and donors after allogeneic stem cell transplantation. TCRdb re-analysed the RT-PCR reads in MiXCR, keeping a single row per CDR3 protein. In the table there are about a million distinct CDR3 sequences, roughly 18% of which are singletons. The sequencing input was blood, either unsorted or a sorted T cell fraction (not recorded which). These receptors were obtained from a human donor who was either an allogeneic HSCT recipient or a stem cell or donor lymphocyte infusion donor (not recorded which). It is not recorded whose cells these are; they may come from a transplant donor.

The chain carries TRBV6-2 or TRBV6-3 and TRBJ2-5; D remains ambiguous. Germline loops: CDR1 MNHEY, CDR2 SVGEGT. The V end was cut by 0 bases, the J end by 1 base, with 9 bases between. This CDR3 comprises 15 residues. The CDR3 protein is CASSYSWPGQETQYF. CDR3 sequence (DNA): TGTGCCAGCAGTTACTCCTGGCCTGGCCAAGAGACCCAGTACTTC.

This clonotype was seen a handful of times. This rearrangement joins TRBV20-1 to TRBJ2-5; the D is unclear. V lost 5 bases to trimming and J lost 5 bases, with 12 bases between them. The CDR3 runs to 12 residues. From germline, CDR1 is DFQATT and CDR2 SNEGSKA (reference sequence). CDR3 nucleotides: TGCAGTGCTGGGATGGTATGGGAGACCCAGTACTTC. It specifies CSAGMVWETQYF.

This clonotype was picked up a small number of times. This sequence joins TRBV5-4 and TRBJ2-7; 8 bases match TRBD2. With V trimmed by 7 bases and J by 3 bases, 12 bases remained unmatched. CDR1 and CDR2 (germline): SGHNT, YYREEE (reference sequence). The CDR3 totals 15 residues. As DNA, the CDR3 is TGTGCCAGCCGGGAGGGGCTCCGGACTAGCTACGAGCAGTACTTC. Protein product: CASREGLRTSYEQYF. The full variable domain, in which reference TRBV5-4 and TRBJ2-7 provide the parts outside the CDR3, is ETGVTQSPTHLIKTRGQQVTLRCSSQSGHNTVSWYQQALGQGPQFIFQYYREEENGRGNFPPRFSGLQFPNYSSELNVNALELDDSALYLCASREGLRTSYEQYFGPGTRLTVT.

V gene TRBV2 combines with J gene TRBJ2-3, with D perhaps given as TRBD1 or TRBD2 (5 bases each). The CDR3 covers 13 residues. Per the germline V gene, CDR1 is SNHLY and CDR2 is FYNNEI. V was trimmed by 6 bases and J by 8 bases, leaving 15 bases between them. CDR3 sequence reads: CASRGTPVGTQYF. The CDR3 DNA follows: TGTGCCAGCAGAGGGACGCCGGTAGGTACGCAGTATTTT. Full variable domain (outside the CDR3, taken from reference TRBV2 and TRBJ2-3): EPEVTQTPSHQVTQMGQEVILRCVPISNHLYFYWYRQILGQKVEFLVSFYNNEISEKSEIFDDQFSVERPDGSNFTLKIRSTKLEDSAMYFCASRGTPVGTQYFGPGTRLTVL.

CDR3: CASSLSSGGGDTQYF. The DNA for the CDR3 is TGTGCCAGCAGTTTGTCTAGCGGGGGTGGAGATACGCAGTATTTT. The J gene is TRBJ2-3, the V gene TRBV12-3 or TRBV12-4; 10 bases align to TRBD2. CDR3 length equals 15 residues. Trimming removed 3 bases from V and 5 bases from J; junction bases left unmatched: 5.

This clonotype was picked up a small number of times. CDR3 region: CASSQETGWGFSHEQFF. The DNA of the CDR3 is TGTGCCAGCAGCCAAGAGACGGGATGGGGCTTTTCCCATGAGCAGTTCTTC. V usage is TRBV14 and J usage is TRBJ2-1; D may be TRBD1 or TRBD2 (5 bases each). The CDR3 totals 17 residues. Per the germline V gene, CDR1 is SGHDN and CDR2 is FVKESK. V was pared by 0 bases and J by 8 bases, with 20 bases between.